Presented here are 12 T cell receptor beta chains from one specimen sequenced in a study of shared clonotypes between healthy human individuals. Sequenced by immunoSEQ multiplex PCR; TCRdb stores in-frame clones only, minus some. The sample shows 2,500,000 or so clones, 90% to 95% of them seen only once. The sample taken for sequencing was naive CD4+ T cells sorted from blood. Subset defined: CD45RA+ positively selected. The receptors were sampled from a man between 18 and 35 years old in good health.

The count of this clone is one. The rearrangement joins TRBV11-1 to TRBJ2-5; 9 bases align to TRBD2. The CDR3 spans 16 residues. J gave up 4 bases and V 4 bases, and 10 bases lay outside the gene matches. The germline gives CDR1 SGHAT, CDR2 FQDESV (reference sequence). CDR3 nucleotides: TGTGCCAGCAGCTCTTTTAGCGGGGGAGGAAGAGAGACCCAGTACTTC. Amino acid sequence: CASSSFSGGGRETQYF.

Comments on this clone: Distinct nucleotide sequences in the sample also encode this CDR3. The V gene is TRBV9, the J gene TRBJ2-1; TRBD2 might be the D (6 bases). V lost 2 bases and J lost 1, with 10 bases in between. This CDR3 has 15 residues. Germline V lookup: CDR1 SGDLS, CDR2 YYNGEE. CDR3 in amino acids: CASSVSAGSYNEQFF. The CDR3 DNA is TGTGCCAGCAGCGTCAGTGCGGGGTCCTACAATGAGCAGTTCTTC.

The chain links TRBV5-4 to TRBJ2-3; a possible D gene is TRBD2 (6 bases). Germline V gene lookup returns CDR1 SGHNT and CDR2 YYREEE (reference sequence). The CDR3 loop spans 15 amino acids. The germline V and J ends were trimmed by 4 bases and 1 base, with 13 bases remaining between them. CDR3 bases: TGTGCCAGCAGCCTCTCGGGGGAACGCACAGATACGCAGTATTTT. Translation: CASSLSGERTDTQYF.

J is TRBJ2-7 and V is TRBV2; the match to TRBD1 covers 7 bases. The CDR3 runs to 13 residues. V lost 8 bases, J lost 2 bases, and 6 bases stayed unmatched. Germline values: CDR1 SNHLY, CDR2 FYNNEI. The CDR3 DNA reads as TGTGCCAGCGACCGGGACAGTCCCTACGAGCAGTACTTC. Translated, it gives CASDRDSPYEQYF. Filled out from reference TRBV2 and TRBJ2-7, the complete variable domain reads EPEVTQTPSHQVTQMGQEVILRCVPISNHLYFYWYRQILGQKVEFLVSFYNNEISEKSEIFDDQFSVERPDGSNFTLKIRSTKLEDSAMYFCASDRDSPYEQYFGPGTRLTVT.

This chain links TRBV7-2 with TRBJ1-3; D ambiguous. Trimming took 1 base from V and 0 from J, leaving 7 bases between them. The CDR3 spans 15 residues. CDR1 and CDR2 from the germline V gene are SGHTA and FQGNSA. The DNA of the CDR3 is TGTGCCAGCAGCTTAGATGTCCACTCTGGAAACACCATATATTTT. Translating gives CASSLDVHSGNTIYF.

The chain employs TRBV6-1 and TRBJ1-4; no firm D call. The germline CDR1 and CDR2 sequences are MNHNS and SASEGT. V was clipped by 11 bases and J by 7 bases, with 8 bases between them. The CDR3 loop spans 10 amino acids. CDR3 sequence (DNA): TGTGCCCGCTCCCTTGAAAAACTGTTTTTT. Amino acid sequence: CARSLEKLFF.

The chain links TRBV7-8 to TRBJ1-5, with D tentatively TRBD1 (5 bases). Trimming cost V 1 base and J 8 bases, with 21 bases left between them. The CDR3 loop spans 17 amino acids. CDR1 and CDR2 from the germline V gene are SGHVS and FQNEAQ. The CDR3 DNA reads as TGTGCCAGCAGCTTAGATCGGCGGGGCCCCTTGGGGGAGCCCCAGCATTTT. It codes for CASSLDRRGPLGEPQHF.

This clone was detected only once. This rearrangement joins TRBV2 to TRBJ2-5, with D perhaps matching TRBD2 (7 bases). The germline V gene has CDR1 SNHLY and CDR2 FYNNEI. V was clipped by 6 bases and J by 0 bases, with 17 bases between them. The CDR3 has 16 amino acids. This CDR3 reads CASSPLRGGYQETQYF. The CDR3 DNA is TGTGCCAGCAGCCCTTTAAGGGGGGGGTACCAAGAGACCCAGTACTTC.

The V gene is TRBV30, the J gene TRBJ1-6, with D tentatively TRBD1 (5 bases). V was clipped by 4 bases and J by 5 bases, with 15 bases between them. CDR3 length: 15 residues. Looked up from germline, CDR1 is GTSNPN and CDR2 is SVGIG (reference sequence). DNA of the CDR3: TGTGCCTGGACCCTGGCAGGGAGAAATAATTCACCCCTCCACTTT. Protein sequence: CAWTLAGRNNSPLHF.

The genes are TRBV2 and TRBJ2-5; TRBD1 matches 8 bases. Germline V gene sequence: CDR1 SNHLY, CDR2 FYNNEI. After removal of 7 bases from V and 2 bases from J, the junction contained 9 bases not matched to a gene. The CDR3 is 15 residues long. The CDR3 nucleotides read TGTGCCAGCACCCCGGGACAGGTACTTCAAGAGACCCAGTACTTC. This gives the protein CASTPGQVLQETQYF.

The chain has TRBV11-2 and TRBJ2-6; D tentatively reads TRBD1 or TRBD2 (6 bases each). The germline V gene has CDR1 SGHAT and CDR2 FQNNGV. This CDR3 spans 16 amino acids. With 4 bases removed from V and 2 bases from J, the gap between germline ends came to 12 bases. The CDR3 nucleotides read TGTGCCAGCAGCTCGGGGGACAAGGCTGGGGCCAACGTCCTGACTTTC. Amino acids: CASSSGDKAGANVLTF.

This rearrangement joins TRBV5-4 to TRBJ2-7; 7 positions agree with TRBD1. The V segment lost 3 bases and the J segment 0 bases; nucleotides outside the gene matches: 3. There are 14 residues in the CDR3. Germline V lookup: CDR1 SGHNT, CDR2 YYREEE (reference sequence). The CDR3 loop is CASSSGTASYEQYF. The CDR3 nucleotides are TGTGCCAGCAGCTCCGGGACAGCCTCCTACGAGCAGTACTTC.